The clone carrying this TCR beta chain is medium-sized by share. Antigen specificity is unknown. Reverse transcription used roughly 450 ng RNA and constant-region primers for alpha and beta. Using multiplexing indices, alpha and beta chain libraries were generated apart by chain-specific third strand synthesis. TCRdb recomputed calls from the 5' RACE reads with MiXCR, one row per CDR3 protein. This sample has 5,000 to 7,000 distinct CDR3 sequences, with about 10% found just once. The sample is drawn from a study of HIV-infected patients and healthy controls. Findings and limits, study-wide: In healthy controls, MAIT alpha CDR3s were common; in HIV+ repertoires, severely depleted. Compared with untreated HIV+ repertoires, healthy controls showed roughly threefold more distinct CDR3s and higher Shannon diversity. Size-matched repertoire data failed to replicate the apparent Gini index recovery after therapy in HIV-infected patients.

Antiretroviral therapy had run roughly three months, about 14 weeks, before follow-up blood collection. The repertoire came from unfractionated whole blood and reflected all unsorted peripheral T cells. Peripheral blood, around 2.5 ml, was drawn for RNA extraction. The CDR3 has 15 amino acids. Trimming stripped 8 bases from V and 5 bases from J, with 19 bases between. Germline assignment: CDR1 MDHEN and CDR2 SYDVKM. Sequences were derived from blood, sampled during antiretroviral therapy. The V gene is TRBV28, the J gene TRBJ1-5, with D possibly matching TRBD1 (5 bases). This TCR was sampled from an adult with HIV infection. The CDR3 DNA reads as TGTGCCAGCTTGCGGCGATCGCCCAGGGATCAGCCCCAGCATTTT. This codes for CASLRRSPRDQPQHF.